These 15 T cell receptor beta chains were all obtained from the same sample, sequenced in a study of metastatic and nonmetastatic thyroid tumors. TCRdb re-analyzed the PCR reads using MiXCR. This sample has around 19,000 clones; approximately 35% occur once, and the top ten carry 10%. All patients were untreated before thyroid surgery. Sequenced sample: tumor tissue. The receptors shown here come from a male donor with papillary thyroid cancer or a benign thyroid nodule (not recorded which). Some clones in this sample may be carry-over from other donors' samples.

V is TRBV5-1 and J is TRBJ1-1, with D hard to call. V was clipped by 6 bases and J by 1 base, with 22 bases between them. Per germline, CDR1 SGHRS and CDR2 YFSETQ. The CDR3 is 17 amino acids. The CDR3 bases are TGCGCCAGCATCCTGCTTCGCCGCCCTACGGGGAACACTGAAGCTTTCTTT. Protein: CASILLRRPTGNTEAFF. The full variable domain, its missing parts supplied by reference TRBV5-1 and TRBJ1-1, is KAGVTQTPRYLIKTRGQQVTLSCSPISGHRSVSWYQQTPGQGLQFLFEYFSETQRNKGNFPGRFSGRQFSNSRSEMNVSTLELGDSALYLCASILLRRPTGNTEAFFGQGTRLTVV.

V usage is TRBV20-1 and J usage is TRBJ1-1, with 10 positions matching TRBD1. The CDR3 sequence is 16 residues long. With V trimmed by 2 bases and J by 6 bases, 12 bases remained unmatched. Looked up from germline, CDR1 is DFQATT and CDR2 is SNEGSKA (reference sequence). The CDR3 loop is CSARTGTGVGGAEAFF. DNA of the CDR3: TGCAGTGCTAGAACCGGGACAGGGGTCGGTGGAGCTGAAGCTTTCTTT.

This clone was seen only once. The rearrangement uses TRBV20-1 and TRBJ1-2; possibly TRBD1 for D (6 bases). The germline CDR1 and CDR2 sequences are DFQATT and SNEGSKA (reference sequence). Trimming cost V 0 bases and J 2 bases, with 7 bases left between them. The CDR3 covers 13 residues. In DNA, the CDR3 is TGCAGTGCTAGAGATCAGGGGAACTATGGCTACACCTTC. Translated, it gives CSARDQGNYGYTF.

This clone was seen at least ten times. The V and J genes are TRBV5-4 and TRBJ2-5, with D possibly being TRBD2 (7 bases). Germline V gives CDR1 SGHNT, CDR2 YYREEE (reference sequence). Trimming removed 4 bases from V and 5 bases from J, with 12 bases in between. The CDR3 consists of 13 residues. CDR3 nucleotide sequence: TGTGCCAGCAGCCGTGAGGGGGGGGAGACCCAGTACTTC. This gives the protein CASSREGGETQYF.

This clone came up many times. The chain links TRBV12-5 to TRBJ2-5; D may be TRBD2 (5 bases). The length of the CDR3 is 14 residues. V was shortened by 2 bases and J by 6 bases, with 13 bases between the two germline ends. The germline V gene has CDR1 LGHNT and CDR2 FRNRAP. This CDR3 reads CASGLSLLGKTQYF. CDR3 DNA sequence: TGTGCTAGTGGTTTGTCCCTCCTCGGGAAGACCCAGTACTTC. Based on the CDR3 plus reference TRBV12-5 and TRBJ2-5, the full variable domain is DARVTQTPRHKVTEMGQEVTMRCQPILGHNTVFWYRQTMMQGLELLAYFRNRAPLDDSGMPKDRFSAEMPDATLATLKIQPSEPRDSAVYFCASGLSLLGKTQYFGPGTRLLVL.

This clone was seen more than once but under ten times. The rearrangement joins TRBV19 to TRBJ2-7, with TRBD1 identical over 7 bases. This CDR3 is built from 14 residues. The germline CDR1 and CDR2 sequences are LNHDA and SQIVND (reference sequence). With 2 bases clipped from V and 6 bases from J, the junction kept 7 bases outside the gene matches. CDR3 residues: CASSITGQSSEQYF. The CDR3 DNA sequence: TGTGCCAGTAGTATAACGGGACAGTCCAGCGAGCAGTACTTC.

Only a few counts were recorded for this clone. The chain is built from TRBV2 and TRBJ2-7; D is unclear. Germline V gene data show CDR1 as SNHLY and CDR2 as FYNNEI. This CDR3 has 12 amino acids. Trimming removed 8 bases from V and 5 bases from J, with 13 bases in between. CDR3 in DNA: TGTGCCAGCGGGTACATCACGGACGAGCAGTACTTC. As protein: CASGYITDEQYF.

This clone was recorded many times. The CDR3 protein is CASSLWAGTGANVLTF. CDR3 in DNA: TGTGCCAGCAGTCTTTGGGCGGGAACTGGGGCCAACGTCCTGACTTTC. V gene TRBV2 combines with J gene TRBJ2-6; a possible D gene is TRBD2 (6 bases). This CDR3 is 16 amino acids long. Per germline, CDR1 SNHLY and CDR2 FYNNEI. V dropped 5 bases and J dropped 2 bases, with 13 bases sitting between them.

This clone was seen many times. The chain employs TRBV20-1 and TRBJ2-1; 8 bases align to TRBD2. CDR3 length: 14 residues. Unmatched junction bases numbered 5, after V lost 2 bases and J lost 5 bases. The germline V gene has CDR1 DFQATT and CDR2 SNEGSKA (reference sequence). CDR3 bases: TGCAGTGCTAGAAGCGCGGGAGGCAACAATGAGCAGTTCTTC. This translates into CSARSAGGNNEQFF.

By frequency in the sample, this clone is large (0.1 to 1%). The V call is TRBV7-3, the J call TRBJ1-4, with unresolved D. V dropped 2 bases and J dropped 8 bases, with 15 bases sitting between them. This CDR3 region has 15 residues. Germline V gene data show CDR1 as SGHTA and CDR2 as FQGTGA. The CDR3 here is CASSLGPGTGEKLFF. DNA of the CDR3: TGTGCCAGCAGCTTAGGGCCGGGAACGGGGGAAAAACTGTTTTTT. Filled out from reference TRBV7-3 and TRBJ1-4, the complete variable domain reads GAGVSQTPSNKVTEKGKYVELRCDPISGHTALYWYRQSLGQGPEFLIYFQGTGAADDSGLPNDRFFAVRPEGSVSTLKIQRTERGDSAVYLCASSLGPGTGEKLFFGSGTQLSVL.

The V and J genes are TRBV12-3 or TRBV12-4 and TRBJ2-6; no clear D gene. The CDR3 loop spans 15 amino acids. V shed 1 base and J shed 8 bases, with 12 bases lying between them. The CDR3 DNA reads as TGTGCCAGCAGTTTAGACGCATCCTGGTCCAACGTCCTGACTTTC. Amino acid sequence: CASSLDASWSNVLTF.

The sample holds a few counts of this clone. One end of the junction varies from germline; a read error may be responsible. The chain couples TRBV11-2 to TRBJ2-3, with D possibly being TRBD2 (6 bases). The CDR3 totals 15 residues. Germline V gene lookup returns CDR1 SGHAT and CDR2 FQNNGV. The CDR3 sequence is CAISQASVITDTQYF. The CDR3 nucleotides read TGTGCCATCAGCCAGGCTAGCGTGATCACAGATACGCAGTATTTT.

The chain combines TRBV5-1 with TRBJ2-1; D might be TRBD1 (5 bases). CDR3 length: 15 residues. V lost 0 bases to trimming and J lost 1 base, with 8 bases between them. Germline CDR1 and CDR2: SGHRS and YFSETQ. The CDR3 nucleotides are TGCGCCAGCAGCTTGGAGGCAGGGTCCTACAATGAGCAGTTCTTC. This gives the protein CASSLEAGSYNEQFF.

V and J are TRBV7-9 and TRBJ1-3; D is undetermined. The germline V gene has CDR1 SEHNR and CDR2 FQNEAQ (reference sequence). Trimming cost V 4 bases and J 4 bases, with 11 bases left between them. This CDR3 spans 14 amino acids. This CDR3 reads CASSYGEAGNTIYF. CDR3 bases: TGTGCCAGCAGCTACGGGGAGGCGGGAAACACCATATATTTT.

This clone was seen a few times. This rearrangement joins TRBV27 to TRBJ2-7; the match to TRBD2 covers 8 bases. Trimming cost V 6 bases and J 1 base; bases outside gene matches: 8. Germline V gene data show CDR1 as MNHEY and CDR2 as SMNVEV (reference sequence). This CDR3 comprises 15 residues. The CDR3 region is CASRPTSGVSYEQYF. The CDR3 DNA is TGTGCCAGCAGGCCCACTAGCGGAGTGTCCTACGAGCAGTACTTC.